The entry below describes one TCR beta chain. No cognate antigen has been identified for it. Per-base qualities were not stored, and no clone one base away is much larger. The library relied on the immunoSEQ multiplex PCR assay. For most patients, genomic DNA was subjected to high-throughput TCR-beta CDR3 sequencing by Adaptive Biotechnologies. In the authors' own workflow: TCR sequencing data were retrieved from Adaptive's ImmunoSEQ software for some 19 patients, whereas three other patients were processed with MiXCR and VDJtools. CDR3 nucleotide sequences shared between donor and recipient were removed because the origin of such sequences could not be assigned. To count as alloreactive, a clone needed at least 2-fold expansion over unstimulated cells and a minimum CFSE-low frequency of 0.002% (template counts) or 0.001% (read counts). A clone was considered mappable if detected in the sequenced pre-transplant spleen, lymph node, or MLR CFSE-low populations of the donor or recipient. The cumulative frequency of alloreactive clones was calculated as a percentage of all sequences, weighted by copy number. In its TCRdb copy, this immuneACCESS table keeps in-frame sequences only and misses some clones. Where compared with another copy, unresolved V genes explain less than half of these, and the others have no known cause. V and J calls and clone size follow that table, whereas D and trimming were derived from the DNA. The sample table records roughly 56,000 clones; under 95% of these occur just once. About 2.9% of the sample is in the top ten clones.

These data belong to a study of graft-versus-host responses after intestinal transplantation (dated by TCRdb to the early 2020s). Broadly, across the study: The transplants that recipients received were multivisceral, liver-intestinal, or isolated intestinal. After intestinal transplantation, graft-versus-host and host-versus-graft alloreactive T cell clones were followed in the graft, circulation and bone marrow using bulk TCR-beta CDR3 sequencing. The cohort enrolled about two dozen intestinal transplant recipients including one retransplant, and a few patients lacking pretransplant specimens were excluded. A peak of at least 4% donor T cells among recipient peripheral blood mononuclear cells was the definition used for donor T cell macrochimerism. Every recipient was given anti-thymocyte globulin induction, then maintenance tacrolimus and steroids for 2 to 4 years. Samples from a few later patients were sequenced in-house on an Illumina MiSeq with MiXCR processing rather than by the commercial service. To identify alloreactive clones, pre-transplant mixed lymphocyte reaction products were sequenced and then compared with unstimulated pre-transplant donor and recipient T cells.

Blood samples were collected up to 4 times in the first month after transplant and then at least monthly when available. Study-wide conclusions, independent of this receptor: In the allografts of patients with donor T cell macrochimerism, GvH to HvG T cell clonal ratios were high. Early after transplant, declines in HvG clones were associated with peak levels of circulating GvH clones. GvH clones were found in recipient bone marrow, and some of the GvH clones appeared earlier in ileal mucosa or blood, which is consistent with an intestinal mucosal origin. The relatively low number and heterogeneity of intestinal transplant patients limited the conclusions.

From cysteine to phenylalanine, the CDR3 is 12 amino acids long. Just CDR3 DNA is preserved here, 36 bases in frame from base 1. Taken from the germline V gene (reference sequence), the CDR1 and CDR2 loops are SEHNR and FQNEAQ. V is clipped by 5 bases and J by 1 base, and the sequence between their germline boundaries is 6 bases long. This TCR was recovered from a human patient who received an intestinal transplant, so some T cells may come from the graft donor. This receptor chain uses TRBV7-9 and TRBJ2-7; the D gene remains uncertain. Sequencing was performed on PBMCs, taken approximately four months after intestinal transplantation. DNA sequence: TGTGCCAGCAGCGACATATCCTACGAGCAGTACTTC. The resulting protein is CASSDISYEQYF.